Detailed here is one T cell receptor beta chain. Its antigen is as yet unknown. Researchers ran the PCR with 60 Vbeta and 13 Jbeta primers. Repertoires were generated with immunoSEQ multiplex PCR, while TCRdb's copy carries only in-frame clones and drops some. This table has approximately 170,000 clones, around four fifths appearing once. This CDR3 comprises 12 residues. CDR1 SGHNT and CDR2 YYREEE come from the germline V gene (reference sequence). With 1 base removed from V and 6 bases from J, the gap between germline ends came to 7 bases. This specimen belongs to a study of cytomegalovirus exposure and HLA in healthy donors. General study results and limits: Certain sequence variants were highly shared and formed a cluster, and this cluster was likely a sequencing artifact.

The sequencing sample was made of PBMCs. The sequence derives from a boy aged 2-9 years in good health and CMV-seronegative. This chain uses TRBV5-4 with TRBJ1-2; D unresolved. Written as DNA, the CDR3 is TGTGCCAGCAGCTTGCTGAGCAATGGCTACACCTTC. The encoded protein is CASSLLSNGYTF.